This TCR beta chain is from a study of cytomegalovirus exposure and HLA in healthy donors. About the study: The same platform was used for the 100 to 150 validation repertoires as for the roughly 660 first-cohort repertoires, as reported in a later analysis. Findings and caveats of the study: Roughly 170 TCR beta chains were listed as cytomegalovirus-associated. First-cohort TCR clusters tended to co-occur in the roughly 130 validation repertoires, a later analysis found.

As regards this clone: The antigen remains unidentified.

The CDR3 has 14 residues. V dropped 0 bases and J dropped 2; count of bases not matched to a gene: 0. Germline values: CDR1 LGHNA, CDR2 YSLEER. Sequencing was performed with immunoSEQ multiplex PCR; in TCRdb, only in-frame clones are kept and a portion is missing. The sample lists some 56,000 clones, 90% to 95% occurring once. This TCR came from a woman between 18 and 30 years old in good health and CMV-seropositive. This chain uses TRBV4-3 with TRBJ1-2; 7 bases fit TRBD1. The material sequenced was PBMCs. DNA for the CDR3: TGCGCCAGCAGCCAAGACAGGGGGAACTATGGCTACACCTTC. The encoded protein is CASSQDRGNYGYTF.